The clone carrying this T cell receptor beta chain was seen once. Its antigen is currently unknown. The data stem from a study of response to subunit inactivated influenza vaccine. Regarding the study as a whole: A suggestion made by the authors is that each seasonal influenza vaccination recruits few new T cells.

CDR1 is DFQATT and CDR2 is SNEGSKA in the germline V gene (reference sequence). The CDR3 is made up of 11 amino acids. V shed 3 bases and J shed 7 bases, with 7 bases lying between them. Via MiXCR, TCRdb re-called the RT-PCR reads, giving one row per CDR3 protein. The sample consists of hundreds of thousands of distinct CDR3 sequences, around 11% of them appearing once. Sample: PBMCs from blood, taken on the day of vaccination. J is TRBJ2-1 and V is TRBV20-1; tentatively, D is TRBD2 (5 bases). The sequence was obtained from a man in his fifties or sixties who received an inactivated influenza vaccine. CDR3 in DNA: TGCAGTGCTAGCATAGCGAATGAGCAGTTCTTC. This gives the protein CSASIANEQFF.